This T cell receptor (beta chain) was captured by sequencing in a study of blood T cell repertoires in COVID-19 (dated by TCRdb to the early 2020s). A note on the overall study: Samples from collaborators originated in the United States, Italy and Spain and spanned both the acute and convalescent phases of COVID-19. The samples were drawn from the first 160 participants of the ongoing ImmuneRACE study and from roughly 1,300 subjects provided by 6 global collaborators. Nearly every sample came with metadata listing a de-identified subject ID, COVID-19 status, age in years and sex. A freely available public database, intended as a resource for researchers studying the immune response to SARS-CoV-2, is where the repertoires were released. The dataset comprised deeply sampled blood TCRbeta repertoires from subjects exposed to, actively infected with, or recovered from COVID-19. The prospective study material was composed of cDNA or gDNA derived from T cells, B-cell-depleted T cells, or PBMCs. Where HLA class I and class II types were available, the types were taken from metadata supplied by the sample provider, not from assay-based typing.

V drops 1 base and J drops 8 bases, leaving 11 bases in between. The CDR3 starts with the cysteine, ends with the phenylalanine, and has 13 residues. Only the CDR3 DNA is retained, 39 bases long and in frame from the first base. Concerning this clone itself: No cognate antigen has been identified for it. The sample holds no much larger clone one base away, and base qualities are not on file.

In Seattle, one collaborating source enrolled patients while the infection was active and tracked those patients longitudinally over the course of disease. The collaborating institutions used their own protocols to collect whole blood in K2EDTA tubes. For TCRbeta analysis, collaborators shipped samples as frozen whole blood, isolated PBMCs, or DNA extracted from either of those sample types. Points the paper makes about the study in general: Clinical and demographic metadata were provided uncurated, with the amount varying by source and participant.

The immunoSEQ Assay, a bias-controlled multiplex PCR, was used to amplify TCRbeta CDR3 regions from genomic DNA. Per the source publication's procedure: Nucleated cell counts per sample were estimated from amplification of reference gene primers within the assay. To quantify the absolute abundance of each unique TCRbeta CDR3 rearrangement, sequence reads were collapsed and filtered. Productive Simpson clonality was computed per sample as the square root of Simpson's diversity index over productive rearrangements. TCRdb's version of the immuneACCESS table is confined to in-frame rearrangements and falls short of the full clone set. An unresolved V gene accounts for under half of the shortfall where checked; the remainder is of unknown origin. V, J and clone size are taken as reported in that table, and D and trimming were inferred from the DNA itself. This sample gives over 150,000 clones in total; 85% to 95% of them show up just once. Together, the top ten hold roughly 0.76% of the sample.

The sample taken for sequencing was peripheral blood. The sequence joins TRBV12-3 or TRBV12-4 to TRBJ1-2, and TRBD1 may be the D gene, going by 5 matching bases. The receptor was isolated from a man aged 30 to 39 with COVID-19, enrolled during active disease. Here is the DNA: TGTGCCAGCAGTTTAGGCCTTAGGGGCGGCTACACCTTC. It translates to CASSLGLRGGYTF.